The clone carrying this T cell receptor beta chain was picked up many times. What it binds is not known. V shed 3 bases and J 6 bases; nucleotides not matched to a gene: 10. This CDR3 is 15 amino acids long. The germline CDR1 and CDR2 sequences are LNHNV and YYDKDF (reference sequence). The data derive from a study of T cells in Graves' hyperthyroidism and ophthalmopathy. Disease duration under 2 months; hyperthyroidism patients were aged 18 to 65. Exclusion followed for patients with uncontrolled infection, other autoimmune disease, pregnancy or lactation. TCR beta CDR3 region amplification was performed from RNA transcripts. RT-PCR in the first round (using the HTBI primer set) targeted the TCR CDR3. MiXCR, applied by TCRdb to the multiplex PCR reads, yields one record per CDR3 protein. Of roughly 360,000 distinct CDR3 sequences listed, approximately 13% were seen once; the top ten hold 20% to 25%.

Study-wide points: The model foresaw ophthalmopathy a median around seven months prior to onset. Appearing also in blood were most of the thyroid clonotypes expanded above 0.001.

The receptor was isolated from a man aged 25 to 40 with Graves' hyperthyroidism that later progressed to Graves' ophthalmopathy. Sequencing was done on a sample of blood. The chain carries TRBV15 and TRBJ1-1; 7 bases map to TRBD1. DNA of the CDR3: TGTGCCACCAGCAGGGGGGCCGGGACAGCCCCTGAAGCTTTCTTT. Translation: CATSRGAGTAPEAFF.